This T cell receptor beta chain was identified during a study of beta chain features in type 1 diabetes. With 5 bases clipped from V and 4 bases from J, the junction kept 3 bases outside the gene matches. CDR1 and CDR2 from the germline V gene are SGHTA and FQGTGA. The CDR3 is made up of 14 amino acids. This clone was found a few times. Its antigen is unidentified. Donors contributed one heparinised blood draw apiece, averaging about 116 mL. Study results and limitations: Type 1 diabetes patients showed a moderate but significant shortening of TCRB CDR3s in all four CD4+ subsets. PCR might show a preference for shorter templates, equally across patients and controls. Over-representation of high TCR-expressing cells was a possible consequence of cDNA sequencing.

Sequencing targeted expressed TCRB transcripts, as all isolated RNA had been reverse transcribed. Only in-frame clones appear in the TCRdb table, and some are missing; sequencing was by immunoSEQ multiplex PCR. This table holds hundreds of thousands of clones, around 15% found once. This rearrangement joins TRBV7-3 to TRBJ2-1; the match to TRBD2 covers 9 bases. This clonotype was sampled from a man younger than 40 in good health. Sample: central memory CD4+ T cells from blood. CDR3 nucleotides: TGTGCCAGCAGCGCTAGCGGGATGTACAATGAGCAGTTCTTC. Translation: CASSASGMYNEQFF.